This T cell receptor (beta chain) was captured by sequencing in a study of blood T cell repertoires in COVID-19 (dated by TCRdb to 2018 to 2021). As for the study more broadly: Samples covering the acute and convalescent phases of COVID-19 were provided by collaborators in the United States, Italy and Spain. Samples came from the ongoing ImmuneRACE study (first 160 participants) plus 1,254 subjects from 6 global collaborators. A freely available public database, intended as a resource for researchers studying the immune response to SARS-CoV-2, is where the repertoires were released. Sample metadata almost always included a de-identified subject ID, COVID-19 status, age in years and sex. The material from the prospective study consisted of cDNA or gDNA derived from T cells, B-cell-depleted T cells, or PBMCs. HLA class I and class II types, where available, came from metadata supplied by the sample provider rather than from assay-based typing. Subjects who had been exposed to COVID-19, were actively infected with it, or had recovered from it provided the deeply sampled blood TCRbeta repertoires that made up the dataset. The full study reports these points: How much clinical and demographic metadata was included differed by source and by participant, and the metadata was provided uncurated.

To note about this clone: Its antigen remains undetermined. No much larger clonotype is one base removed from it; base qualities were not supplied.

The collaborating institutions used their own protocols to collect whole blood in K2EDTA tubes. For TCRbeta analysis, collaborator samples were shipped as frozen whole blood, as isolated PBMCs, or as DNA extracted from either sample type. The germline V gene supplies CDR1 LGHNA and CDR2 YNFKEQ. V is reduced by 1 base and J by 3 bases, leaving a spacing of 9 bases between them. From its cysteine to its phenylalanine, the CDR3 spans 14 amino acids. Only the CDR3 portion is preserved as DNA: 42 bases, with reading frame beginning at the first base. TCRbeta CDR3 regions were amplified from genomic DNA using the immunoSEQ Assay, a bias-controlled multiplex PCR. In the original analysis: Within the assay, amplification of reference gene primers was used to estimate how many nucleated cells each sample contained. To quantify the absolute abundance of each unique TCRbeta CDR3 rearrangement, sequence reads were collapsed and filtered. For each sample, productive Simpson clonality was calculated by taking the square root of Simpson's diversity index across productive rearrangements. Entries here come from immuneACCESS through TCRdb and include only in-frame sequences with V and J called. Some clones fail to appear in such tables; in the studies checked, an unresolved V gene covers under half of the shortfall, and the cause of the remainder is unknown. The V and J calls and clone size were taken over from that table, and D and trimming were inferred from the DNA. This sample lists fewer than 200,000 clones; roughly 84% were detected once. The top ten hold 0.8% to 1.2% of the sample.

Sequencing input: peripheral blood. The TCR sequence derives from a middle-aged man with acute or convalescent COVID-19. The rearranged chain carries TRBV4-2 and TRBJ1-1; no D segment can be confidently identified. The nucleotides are TGTGCCAGCAGCCAAGGCTGGGAGGACACTGAAGCTTTCTTT. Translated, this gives CASSQGWEDTEAFF.